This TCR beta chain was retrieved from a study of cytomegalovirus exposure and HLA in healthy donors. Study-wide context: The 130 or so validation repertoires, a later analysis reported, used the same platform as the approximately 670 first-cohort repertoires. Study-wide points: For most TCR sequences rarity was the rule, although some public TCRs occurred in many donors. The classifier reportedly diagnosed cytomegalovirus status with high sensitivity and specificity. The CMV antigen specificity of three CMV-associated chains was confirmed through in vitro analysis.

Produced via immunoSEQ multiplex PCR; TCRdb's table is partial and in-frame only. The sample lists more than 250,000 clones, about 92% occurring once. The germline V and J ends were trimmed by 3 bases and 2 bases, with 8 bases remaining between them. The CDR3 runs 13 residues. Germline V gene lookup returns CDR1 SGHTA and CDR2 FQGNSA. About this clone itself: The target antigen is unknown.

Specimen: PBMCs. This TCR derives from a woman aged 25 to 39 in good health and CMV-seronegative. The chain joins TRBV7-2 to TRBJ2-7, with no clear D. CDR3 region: CASSFARAYEQYF. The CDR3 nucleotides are TGTGCCAGCAGCTTCGCACGTGCCTACGAGCAGTACTTC.